This TCR beta chain appears in the sequencing data of a study of blood T cell repertoires in COVID-19 (TCRdb year 2020). The study in broad terms: Samples from collaborators originated in the United States, Italy and Spain and spanned both the acute and convalescent phases of COVID-19. HLA class I and class II types, where available, came from metadata supplied by the sample provider rather than from assay-based typing. The samples were drawn from two sources: the first 160 participants of the ongoing ImmuneRACE study, and about 1,300 subjects contributed by 6 global collaborators. A freely available public database, intended as a resource for researchers studying the immune response to SARS-CoV-2, is where the repertoires were released. The prospective study material was composed of cDNA or gDNA derived from T cells, B-cell-depleted T cells, or PBMCs. The sample metadata nearly always contained a de-identified subject ID, COVID-19 status, age in years and sex. The dataset comprised deeply sampled blood TCRbeta repertoires from subjects exposed to, actively infected with, or recovered from COVID-19. Points the paper makes about the study in general: The quantity of clinical and demographic metadata differed by source and by participant and was supplied without curation.

TCRbeta CDR3 regions were amplified from genomic DNA by means of the immunoSEQ Assay, a bias-controlled multiplex PCR. In the authors' own workflow: The number of nucleated cells in each sample was estimated by amplification of reference gene primers within the assay. To quantify the absolute abundance of each unique TCRbeta CDR3 rearrangement, sequence reads were collapsed and filtered. Productive Simpson clonality was computed per sample as the square root of Simpson's diversity index over productive rearrangements. Here the immuneACCESS table is served through TCRdb, limited to in-frame sequences with V and J called. Missing clones are a known gap in these copies; in checked studies unresolved V genes cover under half, and the rest lacks a known reason. For V, J and clone size, that table is used; D and trimming come from the DNA. Within this sample are 250,000 or so clones, with 85% of them counted one time only. Of the sample, about 6.9% is held by the ten largest clones.

V loses 6 bases of germline sequence and J loses 0 bases, and the interval between the two ends is 8 bases. From the germline V gene, CDR1 is MNHEY and CDR2 is SVGAGI. Its CDR3 holds 13 amino acids, cysteine through phenylalanine. Of all the DNA, just the CDR3 is kept, 39 bases in frame from base 1. Participants in the prospective study were aged 18 to 89 years, lived in 20 to 25 United States geographic areas, and enrolled through a virtual design. In the prospective study, participants were assigned to cohorts based on the clinical history participants reported in a screening survey and a study questionnaire. Exposed participants were defined as having been in contact with someone with a PCR-confirmed or clinician-diagnosed COVID-19 case within 2 weeks of study entry. Each participant in the prospective study had whole blood, serum and a nasopharyngeal or oropharyngeal swab collected by mobile phlebotomists. Over a roughly 2-month period, participants in the prospective study had the option of providing additional blood draws and questionnaires. Before DNA extraction, blood samples from the prospective study were shipped at room temperature or frozen.

A word on this clone: The target of this receptor is not known. One base away there is no much larger clone; base qualities are not given.

The chain uses TRBV6-5 and TRBJ1-1; no D gene is confidently identified. The receptor's source is a woman aged 45 to 65 who had been exposed to COVID-19. Sequenced input: PBMCs or T cells enriched from blood (not recorded which). The DNA sequence follows: TGTGCCAGCAGCCGAACTATGAACACTGAAGCTTTCTTT. Its coded protein is CASSRTMNTEAFF.